The next 29 T cell receptor beta chains were all read from a single sample in a study of blood T cell repertoires in COVID-19 (TCRdb year 2020). The library was generated by the immunoSEQ multiplex PCR assay. This immuneACCESS table, as held by TCRdb, lists in-frame sequences with V and J called but not all clones. Of the missing ones, under half trace to an unresolved V gene in checked studies; the others have no known cause. For this sample there are 200,000 to 300,000 clones; roughly nine tenths appear just once. Around 7.8% of the sample comes from the top ten. Sequencing used peripheral blood. Every receptor here comes from a man in his sixties who had recovered from COVID-19.

This sequence joins TRBV12-5 and TRBJ1-4, with D possibly being TRBD1 (6 bases). This CDR3 region has 14 residues. V was shortened by 2 bases and J by 8 bases, with 12 bases between the two germline ends. Germline CDR1 and CDR2: LGHNT and FRNRAP. The CDR3 coding sequence is TGTGCTAGTGGTTTGACAGGGTCGGGCGAAAAACTGTTTTTT. Its protein product is CASGLTGSGEKLFF.

The chain recombines TRBV5-4 with TRBJ2-1; D possibly corresponds to TRBD2 (7 bases). The germline V gene encodes CDR1 SGHNT and CDR2 YYREEE (reference sequence). V shed 2 bases and J shed 5 bases, with 17 bases lying between them. This CDR3 is 16 amino acids long. CDR3 region: CASSLRAGRGDNEQFF. The DNA for the CDR3 is TGTGCCAGCAGCTTAAGGGCAGGGAGGGGGGACAATGAGCAGTTCTTC.

This clone was found once. This rearrangement joins TRBV2 to TRBJ1-4, with D unresolved. CDR1 is SNHLY, CDR2 FYNNEI, per germline. The CDR3 covers 12 residues. V was shortened by 7 bases and J by 4 bases, with 7 bases between the two germline ends. CDR3 sequence (DNA): TGTGCCAGCAACAGCTTTAATGAAAAACTGTTTTTT. Amino acids: CASNSFNEKLFF.

This chain links TRBV10-3 with TRBJ2-7; the D gene is possibly TRBD2 (5 bases). Germline loops: CDR1 ENHRY, CDR2 SYGVKD. The CDR3 spans 12 residues. V gave up 4 bases and J gave up 1 base, with 5 bases separating them. In DNA form, the CDR3 reads TGTGCCATCAGTGGGACTTCCTACGAGCAGTACTTC. Translated, it gives CAISGTSYEQYF.

This clone occurred a few times. This chain connects TRBV24-1 to TRBJ2-3; a weak D match, TRBD2 (6 bases). The CDR3 runs 13 residues. From germline, CDR1 is KGHDR and CDR2 SFDVKD. Between the trimmed V and J ends, which lost 9 bases and 5 bases, there was a span of 14 bases. The CDR3 here is CATQPTGVDTQYF. In DNA, the CDR3 is TGTGCCACCCAACCCACGGGGGTAGATACGCAGTATTTT.

This chain connects TRBV2 to TRBJ2-1, with 14 nucleotides matching TRBD2. CDR1 is SNHLY and CDR2 is FYNNEI in the germline V gene. With 4 bases clipped from V and 6 bases from J, the junction kept 2 bases outside the gene matches. The CDR3 consists of 15 residues. CDR3 sequence reads: CASSATSGGANEQFF. CDR3 DNA sequence: TGTGCCAGCAGTGCGACTAGCGGGGGGGCCAATGAGCAGTTCTTC.

The CDR3 coding sequence is TGTGCCAGTAGTATAGTGACAGCCGCGCACAATGAGCAGTTCTTC. Encoded protein: CASSIVTAAHNEQFF. The chain uses TRBV19 and TRBJ2-1, with D maybe TRBD1 (5 bases). This CDR3 comprises 15 residues. Trimming shortened V by 1 base and J by 5 bases, and 12 bases separated the two germline ends. Germline V lookup: CDR1 LNHDA, CDR2 SQIVND (reference sequence). Supplemented by reference TRBV19 and TRBJ2-1, the full variable domain reads DGGITQSPKYLFRKEGQNVTLSCEQNLNHDAMYWYRQDPGQGLRLIYYSQIVNDFQKGDIAEGYSVSREKKESFPLTVTSAQKNPTAFYLCASSIVTAAHNEQFFGPGTRLTVL.

The J gene is TRBJ2-1, the V gene TRBV10-1, with D perhaps TRBD2 (6 bases). CDR3 length: 15 residues. Trimming cost V 6 bases and J 5 bases, with 17 bases left between them. The germline V gene encodes CDR1 WNHNN and CDR2 SYGVQD (reference sequence). CDR3 amino acids: CASSGNGGKNNEQFF. For the CDR3, the DNA is TGCGCCAGCAGCGGGAATGGGGGGAAGAACAATGAGCAGTTCTTC.

This clone was recorded once. The V and J genes are TRBV15 and TRBJ2-3; the match to TRBD1 covers 7 bases. CDR1 is LNHNV, CDR2 YYDKDF, per germline (reference sequence). The CDR3 is 14 residues long. The V gene end was trimmed by 5 bases and the J gene end by 2 bases; junction bases not matched to a gene: 4. The CDR3 is CATSLTGDTDTQYF. As DNA, the CDR3 is TGTGCCACCAGCTTAACAGGGGACACAGATACGCAGTATTTT.

This chain joins TRBV30 and TRBJ2-3; a possible D gene is TRBD2 (5 bases). The CDR3 contains 13 residues. Trimming removed 0 bases from V and 4 bases from J, with 8 bases in between. Germline CDR1 and CDR2: GTSNPN and SVGIG (reference sequence). CDR3 bases: TGTGCCTGGAGTGTAGCCGGGGCAGATACGCAGTATTTT. Protein product: CAWSVAGADTQYF.

The J gene is TRBJ2-3, the V gene TRBV7-8; D is perhaps TRBD1 (6 bases). Between the trimmed V and J ends, which lost 5 bases and 7 bases, there was a span of 10 bases. CDR3 length: 12 amino acids. Germline V gene data show CDR1 as SGHVS and CDR2 as FQNEAQ. The CDR3 DNA follows: TGTGCCAGCAGCCAGGGGTGGAATACGCAGTATTTT. Translation gives CASSQGWNTQYF.

The chain uses TRBV18 and TRBJ1-1; no firm D call. Per the germline V gene, CDR1 is KGHSH and CDR2 is LQKENI. The CDR3 sequence is 15 residues long. Trimming removed 2 bases at V and 3 bases at J, with 13 bases between. CDR3 sequence reads: CASSPLPGRDTEAFF. CDR3 bases: TGTGCCAGCTCACCATTGCCCGGGAGAGACACTGAAGCTTTCTTT.

The V call is TRBV5-1, the J call TRBJ2-2, with 9 nucleotides matching TRBD1. The CDR3 spans 16 residues. V shed 4 bases and J 4 bases; nucleotides not matched to a gene: 8. Per germline, CDR1 SGHRS and CDR2 YFSETQ. CDR3 sequence: CASSTGQGRGTGELFF. DNA for the CDR3: TGCGCCAGCAGCACCGGACAGGGGCGCGGCACCGGGGAGCTGTTTTTT. Looking up the rest from reference TRBV5-1 and TRBJ2-2 gives the full variable domain: KAGVTQTPRYLIKTRGQQVTLSCSPISGHRSVSWYQQTPGQGLQFLFEYFSETQRNKGNFPGRFSGRQFSNSRSEMNVSTLELGDSALYLCASSTGQGRGTGELFFGEGSRLTVL.

The rearrangement links TRBV30 to TRBJ2-1, with 9 bases aligning to TRBD2. Germline CDR1 GTSNPN, CDR2 SVGIG (reference sequence). V trimming: 2 bases; J trimming: 3 bases; junction bases outside the gene matches: 8. The CDR3 loop spans 16 amino acids. CDR3 nucleotides: TGTGCCTGGAGTTTTATAGCGGGGGCCCACTACAATGAGCAGTTCTTC. It encodes CAWSFIAGAHYNEQFF.

The chain links TRBV14 to TRBJ2-7; the D is unclear. The CDR3 runs 14 residues. The V and J ends lost 1 base and 2 bases respectively, with 9 bases between them. CDR1 SGHDN and CDR2 FVKESK come from the germline V gene. The CDR3 sequence: CASSQVGRPYEQYV. DNA of the CDR3: TGTGCCAGCAGCCAAGTCGGCAGGCCCTACGAGCAGTACGTC.

J is TRBJ2-5 and V is TRBV5-6; D possibly corresponds to TRBD1 (5 bases). Trimming shortened V by 2 bases and J by 5 bases, and 10 bases separated the two germline ends. Germline V CDR1 and CDR2: SGHDT, YYEEEE. The length of the CDR3 is 13 residues. In nucleotides, the CDR3 is TGTGCCAGCAGCTTAGGGGTCTCGGAGACCCAGTACTTC. Translation: CASSLGVSETQYF.

The V and J genes are TRBV28 and TRBJ2-5; 8 bases are a match to TRBD1. Germline assignment: CDR1 MDHEN and CDR2 SYDVKM. Trimming at V came to 4 bases and at J to 5 bases, leaving 6 bases not matched to a gene. This CDR3 has 14 amino acids. Here the CDR3 reads CASSWAGGAETQYF. In DNA, the CDR3 is TGTGCCAGCAGTTGGGCAGGGGGCGCTGAGACCCAGTACTTC.

The chain recombines TRBV6-1 with TRBJ1-2; D possibly corresponds to TRBD1 (5 bases). V shed 1 base and J shed 6 bases, with 21 bases lying between them. CDR1 is MNHNS, CDR2 SASEGT, per germline. This CDR3 has 17 residues. CDR3 sequence (DNA): TGTGCCAGCAGTGAAGTTATCGGGGGACGAATGGGGGATGGCTACACCTTC. Protein: CASSEVIGGRMGDGYTF.

The chain has TRBV18 and TRBJ2-7, with D tentatively TRBD2 (6 bases). Germline V gene sequence: CDR1 KGHSH, CDR2 LQKENI. V was trimmed by 0 bases and J by 3 bases, leaving 9 bases between them. The CDR3 length is 14 residues. The CDR3 protein is CASSPPEGYYEQYF. In DNA form, the CDR3 reads TGTGCCAGCTCACCACCGGAGGGCTACTACGAGCAGTACTTC.

This chain uses TRBV2 with TRBJ2-1; D might be TRBD2 (6 bases). CDR3 length equals 14 residues. CDR1 and CDR2 from the germline V gene are SNHLY and FYNNEI. Trimming removed 5 bases at V and 4 bases at J, with 12 bases between. CDR3 DNA: TGTGCCAGCAGTCCTCACCGGGAGTACAATGAGCAGTTCTTC. Translation: CASSPHREYNEQFF.

The rearrangement uses TRBV9 and TRBJ1-1; 8 nucleotides agree with TRBD1. With V trimmed by 1 base and J by 4 bases, 0 bases remained unmatched. The germline V gene has CDR1 SGDLS and CDR2 YYNGEE. The CDR3 runs to 13 residues. The CDR3 loop reads CASSVQGATEAFF. The DNA for the CDR3 is TGTGCCAGCAGCGTACAGGGGGCCACTGAAGCTTTCTTT.

The rearrangement joins TRBV18 to TRBJ2-5; 10 bases fit TRBD2. V lost 5 bases and J lost 2; bases outside the gene matches: 2. CDR3 length: 14 amino acids. Germline lookup yields CDR1 KGHSH and CDR2 LQKENI. CDR3 in DNA: TGTGCCAGCTCAGGGACTAGCGCACAAGAGACCCAGTACTTC. Encoded protein: CASSGTSAQETQYF. Combining the CDR3 with reference TRBV18 and TRBJ2-5 gives the whole variable domain NAGVMQNPRHLVRRRGQEARLRCSPMKGHSHVYWYRQLPEEGLKFMVYLQKENIIDESGMPKERFSAEFPKEGPSILRIQQVVRGDSAAYFCASSGTSAQETQYFGPGTRLLVL.

This rearrangement joins TRBV5-1 to TRBJ2-3; 8 bases line up with TRBD2. The CDR3 extends over 14 amino acids. The V gene end was trimmed by 2 bases and the J gene end by 2 bases; junction bases not matched to a gene: 1. Germline CDR1 reads SGHRS; CDR2 reads YFSETQ. CDR3 sequence (DNA): TGCGCCAGCAGCTTTAGCGGGGTCACAGATACGCAGTATTTT. Translating gives CASSFSGVTDTQYF.

The V call is TRBV6-6, the J call TRBJ1-6, with D unclear. The CDR3 loop spans 18 amino acids. Germline V gene data show CDR1 as MNHNY and CDR2 as SVGAGI (reference sequence). The V end was cut by 6 bases, the J end by 3 bases, with 21 bases between. CDR3 region: CASSRRNIQVNYNSPLHF. CDR3 nucleotides: TGTGCCAGCAGCCGAAGAAACATTCAGGTGAACTATAATTCACCCCTCCACTTT.

A few counts support this clone. The chain carries TRBV4-2 and TRBJ2-1; 9 bases agree with TRBD2. In germline, CDR1 is LGHNA, CDR2 YNFKEQ. The CDR3 is 15 amino acids. V trimming: 3 bases; J trimming: 7 bases; junction bases outside the gene matches: 7. Here the CDR3 reads CASSHLSGGGNEQFF. CDR3 DNA sequence: TGTGCCAGCAGCCACCTTAGCGGGGGAGGAAATGAGCAGTTCTTC.

The chain joins TRBV6-4 to TRBJ2-5, with D perhaps matching TRBD1 (5 bases). Germline V gene data show CDR1 as MRHNA and CDR2 as SNTAGT. Trimming left V 3 bases short and J 9 bases short, with 14 bases between. This CDR3 is 13 amino acids long. The CDR3 nucleotides read TGTGCCAGCAGTGATTTTCCCCAAGGGGCCCAGTACTTC. This gives the protein CASSDFPQGAQYF.

This clone showed up just once. V gene TRBV24-1 combines with J gene TRBJ1-2; tentative D call: TRBD1 (5 bases). The CDR3 contains 14 residues. The germline V gene encodes CDR1 KGHDR and CDR2 SFDVKD. Trimming left V 1 base short and J 3 bases short, with 8 bases between. CDR3 DNA: TGTGCCACCAGTGATTTCCAGACAGACTATGGCTACACCTTC. Translating gives CATSDFQTDYGYTF.

This clone occurred a few times. This chain uses TRBV7-9 with TRBJ1-1, with 9 bases lining up with TRBD1. Germline-derived CDR1 and CDR2 are SEHNR and FQNEAQ (reference sequence). This CDR3 has 14 residues. With 5 bases clipped from V and 4 bases from J, the junction kept 5 bases outside the gene matches. DNA for the CDR3: TGTGCCAGCAGCCACACAGGGGGCGGCACTGAAGCTTTCTTT. It codes for CASSHTGGGTEAFF.

This clone was counted once. The chain is built from TRBV5-8 and TRBJ1-2; tentative D call: TRBD1 (6 bases). With 0 bases removed from V and 2 bases from J, the gap between germline ends came to 8 bases. Germline assignment: CDR1 SGHTS and CDR2 YDEGEE. This CDR3 is built from 14 residues. CDR3 in DNA: TGTGCCAGCAGCTTGGGGACAGCGAACTATGGCTACACCTTC. This gives the protein CASSLGTANYGYTF.